This T cell receptor (beta chain) was profiled in a study of beta chain features in type 1 diabetes. Study observations and caveats: Shorter TCRB CDR3s, moderately but significantly so, marked every one of the four CD4+ subsets in Type 1 diabetes patients. Reads derived from cDNA could over-represent cells showing high TCR expression. Diminished insertions and augmented deletions at VDJ junctions characterized type 1 diabetes patients.

Germline loops: CDR1 MNHEY, CDR2 SVGAGI. The CDR3 loop spans 15 amino acids. With 6 bases removed from V and 3 bases from J, the gap between germline ends came to 15 bases. A remark on this clone: Antigen: not known.

The whole isolated RNA underwent reverse transcription, so sequencing captured expressed TCRB transcripts. Libraries were prepared by immunoSEQ multiplex PCR; TCRdb keeps only in-frame clonotypes and omits some of them. There are about 240,000 clones in the sample; approximately 13% occur only once, and almost 0.02% lies in the top ten. The V call is TRBV6-5, the J call TRBJ1-3; D gene ambiguous. The sequence was obtained from a man aged 25 to 45 with type 1 diabetes. The sequencing input was naive CD4+ T cells from blood. CDR3 amino acids: CASSAGSPLGNTIYF. CDR3 DNA: TGTGCCAGCAGCGCGGGGTCCCCCCTTGGAAACACCATATATTTT.